This T cell receptor beta chain was sequenced for a study of cytomegalovirus exposure and HLA in healthy donors. Findings and limits, study-wide: The study flagged some 180 TCR beta chains as cytomegalovirus-associated.

The germline gives CDR1 MGHRA, CDR2 YSYEKL. The CDR3 runs to 15 residues. The V end lost 6 bases, the J end lost 0 bases, and 14 bases lay between the germline ends. Sequencing used immunoSEQ multiplex PCR; TCRdb keeps in-frame clones, though not all of them. The sample records 120,000 to 150,000 clones, 87% being singletons. A remark on this clone: No antigen is known for it.

Sequenced input: PBMCs. This TCR came from a man younger than 30 in good health and CMV-seropositive. J is TRBJ1-1 and V is TRBV4-1; no clear D gene. CDR3 nucleotides: TGCGCCAGCAGACAGACCGACGGCTTGAACACTGAAGCTTTCTTT. Its protein is CASRQTDGLNTEAFF.